This T cell receptor beta chain was recorded in a study of cytomegalovirus exposure and HLA in healthy donors. In germline, CDR1 is KGHSH, CDR2 LQKENI. With V trimmed by 1 base and J by 6 bases, 6 bases remained unmatched. The CDR3 has 17 residues. Study-wide results and caveats: Most of the CMV-associated TCR beta chains (in a later analysis) appeared to be HLA-restricted. A missense variant in DCLRE1C was later tied to TCR beta V- and J-gene trimming.

On this clone: The antigen remains unidentified.

PCR involved 60 Vbeta and 13 Jbeta primers. TCRdb keeps only in-frame clones here, not all; method: immunoSEQ multiplex PCR. The data hold 100,000 to 150,000 clones, with over 8% observed a single time. Sequencing was performed on PBMCs. This sequence was found in a man aged 40-55 years in good health and CMV-seronegative. The chain employs TRBV18 and TRBJ2-3, with 14 positions matching TRBD2. CDR3 nucleotide sequence: TGTGCCAGCTCACCACGGACTAGCGGGGGGCCGGGGGATACGCAGTATTTT. Amino acids: CASSPRTSGGPGDTQYF.